This T cell receptor (beta chain) derives from a study of regulatory T cells in long-lasting Graves disease. Study background: Over-5-year antithyroid drug use with positive TSH receptor antibodies defined persistent Graves' disease in the study.

Study-wide results and caveats: Accuracy may have suffered from the small sample size. Clonotypes that were public and shared totalled 2,500 to 3,000 in persistent patients versus 966 in new patients.

Time point in this sample: persistent/refractory GD, antithyroid drugs over 5 years with positive TRAb. Researchers made the TCR library from RNA that was extracted from PBMCs. This clonotype has just a few counts. No antigen is known for it. HTBI primers from iRepertoire and Arm-PCR of CDR3 regions yielded the TCR beta libraries. In the authors' workflow: Sample data revealed fewer than 70 TRBV and 12 to 15 TRBJ segments. TCRdb itself ran the multiplex PCR reads through MiXCR, one entry per CDR3 protein. The V and J calls were not made by the authors but by TCRdb's processing. Of a few hundred thousand distinct CDR3 sequences in the sample, 23% were seen once. The V gene end was trimmed by 3 bases and the J gene end by 5 bases; junction bases not matched to a gene: 14. CDR3 size: 18 residues.

The V and J genes are TRBV12-3 or TRBV12-4 and TRBJ2-2; 8 bases fit TRBD2. The source of this sequence is a female donor with Graves disease. Sequences were derived from peripheral blood mononuclear cells (PBMCs), sampled when the disease was refractory, from a patient treated with antithyroid drugs. CDR3 residues: CASSFSGSGVGWTGELFF. In DNA, the CDR3 is TGTGCCAGCAGTTTTAGTGGTAGCGGGGTGGGTTGGACCGGGGAGCTGTTTTTT.